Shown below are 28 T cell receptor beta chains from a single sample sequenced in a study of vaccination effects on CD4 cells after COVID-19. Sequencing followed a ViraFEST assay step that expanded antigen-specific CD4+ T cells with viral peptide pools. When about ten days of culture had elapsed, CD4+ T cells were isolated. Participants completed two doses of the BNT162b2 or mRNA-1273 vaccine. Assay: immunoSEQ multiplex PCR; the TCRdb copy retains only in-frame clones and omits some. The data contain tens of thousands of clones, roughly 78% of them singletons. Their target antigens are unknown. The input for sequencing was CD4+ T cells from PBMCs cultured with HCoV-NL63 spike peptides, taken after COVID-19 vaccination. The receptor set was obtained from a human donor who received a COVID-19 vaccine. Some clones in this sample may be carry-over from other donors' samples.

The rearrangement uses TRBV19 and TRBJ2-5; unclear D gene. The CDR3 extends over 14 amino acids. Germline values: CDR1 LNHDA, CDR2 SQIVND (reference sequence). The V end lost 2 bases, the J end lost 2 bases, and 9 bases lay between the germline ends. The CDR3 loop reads CASSIRTAQETQYF. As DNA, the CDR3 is TGTGCCAGTAGTATAAGAACAGCTCAAGAGACCCAGTACTTC.

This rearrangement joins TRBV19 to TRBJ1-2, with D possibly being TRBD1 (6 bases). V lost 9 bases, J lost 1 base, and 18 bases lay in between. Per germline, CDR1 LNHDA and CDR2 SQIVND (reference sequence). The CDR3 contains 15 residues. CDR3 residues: CASESVAGDNYGYTF. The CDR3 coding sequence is TGTGCCAGCGAAAGTGTCGCAGGGGATAACTATGGCTACACCTTC.

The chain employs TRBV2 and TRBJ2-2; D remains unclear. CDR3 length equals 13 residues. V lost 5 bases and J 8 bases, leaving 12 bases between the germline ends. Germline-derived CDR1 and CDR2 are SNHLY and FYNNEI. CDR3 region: CASSPRLLGELFF. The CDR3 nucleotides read TGTGCCAGCAGTCCCCGGCTCCTAGGGGAGCTGTTTTTT.

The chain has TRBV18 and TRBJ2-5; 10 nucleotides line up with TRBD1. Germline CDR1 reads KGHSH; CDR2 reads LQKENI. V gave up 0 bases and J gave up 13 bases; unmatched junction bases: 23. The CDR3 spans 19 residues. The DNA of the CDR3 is TGTGCCAGCTCACCACCTCAGGAATTGGACCGGGACAGGGGCACCCTGTGGTACTTC. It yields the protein CASSPPQELDRDRGTLWYF.

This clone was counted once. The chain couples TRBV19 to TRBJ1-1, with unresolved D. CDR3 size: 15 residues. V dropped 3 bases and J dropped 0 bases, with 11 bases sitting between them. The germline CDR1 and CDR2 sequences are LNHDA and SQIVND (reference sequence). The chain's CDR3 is CASSIKPYLNTEAFF. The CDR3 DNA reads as TGTGCCAGTAGTATTAAGCCATACCTGAACACTGAAGCTTTCTTT. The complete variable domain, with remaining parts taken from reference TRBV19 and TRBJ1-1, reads DGGITQSPKYLFRKEGQNVTLSCEQNLNHDAMYWYRQDPGQGLRLIYYSQIVNDFQKGDIAEGYSVSREKKESFPLTVTSAQKNPTAFYLCASSIKPYLNTEAFFGQGTRLTVV.

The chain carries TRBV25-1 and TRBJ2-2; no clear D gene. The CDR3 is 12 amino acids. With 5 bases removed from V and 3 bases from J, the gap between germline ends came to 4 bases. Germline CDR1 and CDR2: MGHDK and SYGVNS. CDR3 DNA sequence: TGTGCCAGCAGTAAGCACACCGGGGAGCTGTTTTTT. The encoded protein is CASSKHTGELFF.

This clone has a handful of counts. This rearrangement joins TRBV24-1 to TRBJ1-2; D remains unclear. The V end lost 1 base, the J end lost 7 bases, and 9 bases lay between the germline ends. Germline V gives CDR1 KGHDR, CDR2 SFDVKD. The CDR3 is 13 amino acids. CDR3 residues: CATSDLEGSGYTF. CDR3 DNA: TGTGCCACCAGTGATTTAGAGGGCTCTGGCTACACCTTC.

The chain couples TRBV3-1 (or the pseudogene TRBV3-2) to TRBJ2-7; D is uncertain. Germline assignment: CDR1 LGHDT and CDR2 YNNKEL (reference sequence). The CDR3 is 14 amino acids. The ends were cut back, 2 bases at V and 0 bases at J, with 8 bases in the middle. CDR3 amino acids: CASSQSIFSYEQYV. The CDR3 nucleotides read TGTGCCAGCAGCCAAAGTATCTTCTCCTACGAGCAGTACGTC.

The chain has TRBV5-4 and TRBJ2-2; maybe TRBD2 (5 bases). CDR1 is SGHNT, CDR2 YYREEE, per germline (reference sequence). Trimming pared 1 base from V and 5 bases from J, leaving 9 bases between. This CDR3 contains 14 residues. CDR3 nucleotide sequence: TGTGCCAGCAGCTTGATGTCGGGGACCGGGGAGCTGTTTTTT. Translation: CASSLMSGTGELFF.

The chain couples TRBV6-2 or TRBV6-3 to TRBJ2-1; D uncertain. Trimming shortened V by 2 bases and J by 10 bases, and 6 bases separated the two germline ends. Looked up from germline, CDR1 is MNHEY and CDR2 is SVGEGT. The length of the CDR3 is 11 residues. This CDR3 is CASSYPTEQFF. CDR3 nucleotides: TGTGCCAGCAGTTACCCGACAGAGCAGTTCTTC.

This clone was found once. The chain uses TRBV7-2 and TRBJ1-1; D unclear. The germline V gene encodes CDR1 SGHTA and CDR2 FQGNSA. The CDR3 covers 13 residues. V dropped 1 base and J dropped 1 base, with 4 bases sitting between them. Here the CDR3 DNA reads TGTGCCAGCAGCTTAGTAGGGAACACTGAAGCTTTCTTT. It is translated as CASSLVGNTEAFF.

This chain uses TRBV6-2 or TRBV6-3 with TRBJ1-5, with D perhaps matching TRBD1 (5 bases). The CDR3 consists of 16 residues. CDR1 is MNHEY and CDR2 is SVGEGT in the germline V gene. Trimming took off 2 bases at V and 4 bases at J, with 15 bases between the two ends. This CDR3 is CASSYGRGRDNQPQHF. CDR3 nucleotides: TGTGCCAGCAGTTACGGTAGGGGTCGGGATAATCAGCCCCAGCATTTT.

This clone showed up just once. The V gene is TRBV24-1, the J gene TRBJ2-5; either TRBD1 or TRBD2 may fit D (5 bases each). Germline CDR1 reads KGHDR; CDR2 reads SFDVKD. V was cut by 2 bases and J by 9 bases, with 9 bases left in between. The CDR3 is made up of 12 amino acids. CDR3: CATSDSVGAQYF. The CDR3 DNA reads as TGTGCCACCAGTGATTCCGTGGGGGCCCAGTACTTC.

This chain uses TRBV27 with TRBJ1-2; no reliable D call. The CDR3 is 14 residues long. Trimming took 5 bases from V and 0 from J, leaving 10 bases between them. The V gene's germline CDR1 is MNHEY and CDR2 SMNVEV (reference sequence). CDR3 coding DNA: TGTGCCAGCAGTCAGCCAGGCTCTAACTATGGCTACACCTTC. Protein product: CASSQPGSNYGYTF.

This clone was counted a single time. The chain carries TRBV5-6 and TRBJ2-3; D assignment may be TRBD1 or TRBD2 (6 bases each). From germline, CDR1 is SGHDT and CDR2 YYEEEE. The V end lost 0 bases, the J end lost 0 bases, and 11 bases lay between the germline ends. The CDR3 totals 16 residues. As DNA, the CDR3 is TGTGCCAGCAGCTTGGGAGGAGGGGGTAGCACAGATACGCAGTATTTT. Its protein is CASSLGGGGSTDTQYF. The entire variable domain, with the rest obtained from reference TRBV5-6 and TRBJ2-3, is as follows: DAGVTQSPTHLIKTRGQQVTLRCSPKSGHDTVSWYQQALGQGPQFIFQYYEEEERQRGNFPDRFSGHQFPNYSSELNVNALLLGDSALYLCASSLGGGGSTDTQYFGPGTRLTVL.

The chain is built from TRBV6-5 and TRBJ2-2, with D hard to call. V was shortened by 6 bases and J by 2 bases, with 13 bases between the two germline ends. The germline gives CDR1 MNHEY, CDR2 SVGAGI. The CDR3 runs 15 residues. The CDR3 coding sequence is TGTGCCAGCAGGTCAGGAAGGACCAACACCGGGGAGCTGTTTTTT. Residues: CASRSGRTNTGELFF.

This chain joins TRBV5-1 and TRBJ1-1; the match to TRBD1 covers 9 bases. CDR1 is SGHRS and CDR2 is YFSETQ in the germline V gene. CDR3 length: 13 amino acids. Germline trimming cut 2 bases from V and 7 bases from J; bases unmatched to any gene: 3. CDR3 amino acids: CASSLQGANEAFF. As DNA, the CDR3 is TGCGCCAGCAGCTTACAGGGGGCAAATGAAGCTTTCTTT.

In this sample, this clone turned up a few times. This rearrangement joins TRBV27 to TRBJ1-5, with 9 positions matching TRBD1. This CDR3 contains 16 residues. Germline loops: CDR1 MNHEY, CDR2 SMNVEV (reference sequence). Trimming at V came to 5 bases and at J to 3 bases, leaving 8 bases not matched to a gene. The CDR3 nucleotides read TGTGCCAGCAGTCCACTGGACAGGGGCGCCAATCAGCCCCAGCATTTT. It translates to CASSPLDRGANQPQHF.

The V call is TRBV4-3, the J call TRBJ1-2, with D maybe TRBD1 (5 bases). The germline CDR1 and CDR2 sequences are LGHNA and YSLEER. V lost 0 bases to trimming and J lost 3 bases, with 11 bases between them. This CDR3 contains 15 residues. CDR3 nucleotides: TGCGCCAGCAGCCAAGATGTACGGGGGGACTATGGCTACACCTTC. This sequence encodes CASSQDVRGDYGYTF.

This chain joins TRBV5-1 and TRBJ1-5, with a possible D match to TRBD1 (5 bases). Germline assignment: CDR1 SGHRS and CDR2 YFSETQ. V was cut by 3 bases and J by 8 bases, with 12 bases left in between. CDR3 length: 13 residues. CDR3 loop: CASSWKGEKPQHF. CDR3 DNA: TGCGCCAGCAGCTGGAAAGGGGAGAAGCCCCAGCATTTT.

CDR3 residues: CASSESPGTTASGNTIYF. CDR3 nucleotide sequence: TGTGCCAGCAGTGAAAGTCCTGGGACCACTGCCTCTGGAAACACCATATATTTT. This chain uses TRBV6-1 with TRBJ1-3, with D possibly matching TRBD1 (5 bases). Per the germline V gene, CDR1 is MNHNS and CDR2 is SASEGT. This CDR3 comprises 18 residues. V was cut by 2 bases and J by 0 bases, with 17 bases left in between.

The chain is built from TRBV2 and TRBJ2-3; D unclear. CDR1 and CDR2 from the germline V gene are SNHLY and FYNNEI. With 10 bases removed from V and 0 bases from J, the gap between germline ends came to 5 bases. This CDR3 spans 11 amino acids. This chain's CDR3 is CATVSTDTQYF. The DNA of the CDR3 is TGTGCCACTGTCAGCACAGATACGCAGTATTTT.

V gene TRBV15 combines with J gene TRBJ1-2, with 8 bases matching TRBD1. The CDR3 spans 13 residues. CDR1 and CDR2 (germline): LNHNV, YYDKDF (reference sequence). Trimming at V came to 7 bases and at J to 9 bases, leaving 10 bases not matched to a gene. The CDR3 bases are TGTGCCACCACCAGGGGGCGGACTTTACGCTACACCTTC. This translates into CATTRGRTLRYTF.

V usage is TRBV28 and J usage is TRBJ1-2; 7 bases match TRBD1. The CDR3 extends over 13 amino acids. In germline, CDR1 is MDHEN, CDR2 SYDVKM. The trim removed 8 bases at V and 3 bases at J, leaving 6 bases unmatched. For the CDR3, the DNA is TGTGCCAGCTCGACAGGGTCTGACTATGGCTACACCTTC. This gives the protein CASSTGSDYGYTF.

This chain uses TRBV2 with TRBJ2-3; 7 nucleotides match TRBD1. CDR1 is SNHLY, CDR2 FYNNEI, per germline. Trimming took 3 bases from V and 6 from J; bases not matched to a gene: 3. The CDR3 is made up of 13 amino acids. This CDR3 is CASSETGMDTQYF. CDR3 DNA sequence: TGTGCCAGCAGTGAGACAGGGATGGATACGCAGTATTTT.

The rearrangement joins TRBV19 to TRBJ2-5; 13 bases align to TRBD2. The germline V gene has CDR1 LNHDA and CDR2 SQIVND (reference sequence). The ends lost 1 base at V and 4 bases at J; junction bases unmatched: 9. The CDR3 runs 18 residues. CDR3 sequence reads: CASSIGLAGGVSRETQYF. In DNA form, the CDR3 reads TGTGCCAGTAGTATAGGACTAGCGGGGGGTGTTTCAAGAGAGACCCAGTACTTC.

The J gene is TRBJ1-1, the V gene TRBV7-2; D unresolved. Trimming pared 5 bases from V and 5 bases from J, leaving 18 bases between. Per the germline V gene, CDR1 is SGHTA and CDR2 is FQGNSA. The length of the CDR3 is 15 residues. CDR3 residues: CASSPRLFRVTEAFF. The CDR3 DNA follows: TGTGCCAGCAGCCCCCGCTTATTTCGGGTTACTGAAGCTTTCTTT.

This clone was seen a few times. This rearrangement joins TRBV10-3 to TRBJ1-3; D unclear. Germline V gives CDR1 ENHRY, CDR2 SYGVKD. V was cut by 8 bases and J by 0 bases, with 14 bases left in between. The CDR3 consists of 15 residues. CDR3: CAIGWTASSGNTIYF. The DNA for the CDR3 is TGTGCCATCGGCTGGACCGCTAGCTCTGGAAACACCATATATTTT.